This TCR beta chain was found in a study of molecular identifiers for immune sequencing clone quantification. Across the whole study: Four of five RNA aliquots from roughly 21,000 or 96,000 naive CD8 T cells were sequenced.

Study results and caveats: Naive cells had under 1% of molecules in clones above 20 RNA copies, effectors over 99%.

TCRdb redid the calling of the PCR reads with MiXCR, one entry per CDR3 protein. There are about 630,000 distinct CDR3 sequences in the sample; about 25% occur only once, and 0.78% lies in the top ten. Germline-derived CDR1 and CDR2 are MGHRA and YSYEKL. V lost 4 bases and J 8 bases, leaving 21 bases between the germline ends. CDR3 length equals 17 residues. Naive CD8 T cell sorting was performed on the CD8+CD4-CCR7+CD45RA+ phenotype. In regard to this clonotype: Its antigen is not known.

J is TRBJ1-6 and V is TRBV4-1, with D perhaps matching TRBD1 (5 bases). The sequence was collected from a human donor in good health. Some libraries in this study had Jurkat cell RNA spiked in. The sample taken for sequencing was naive CD8+ T cells from blood, with Jurkat cell RNA spiked in. The subset was: FACS-sorted CD8+CD4-CCR7+CD45RA+ naive T cells. For the CDR3, the DNA is TGCGCCAGCAGCCGAGATCGGGCAGGGCTAGGACATTCACCCCTCCACTTT. Its translation: CASSRDRAGLGHSPLHF.